The 15 T cell receptor beta chains listed next were all sequenced from one sample in a study of metastatic and nonmetastatic thyroid tumors. TCRdb re-clonotyped the PCR reads through MiXCR. The table includes about 34,000 clones, under 40% detected once. Patients had received no treatment of any kind before thyroid surgery. The source material was tumor tissue. The source is a female donor with papillary thyroid cancer or a benign thyroid nodule (not recorded which). Some clones in this sample may be carry-over from other donors' samples.

This clone was observed a few times. The rearrangement links TRBV6-2 or TRBV6-3 to TRBJ2-7, with 12 nucleotides matching TRBD2. This CDR3 has 16 amino acids. Looked up from germline, CDR1 is MNHEY and CDR2 is SVGEGT. With 0 bases clipped from V and 5 bases from J, the junction kept 5 bases outside the gene matches. CDR3: CASSYSPSGRAHEQYF. In nucleotides, the CDR3 is TGTGCCAGCAGTTACTCTCCTAGCGGGAGGGCCCACGAGCAGTACTTC.

The rearrangement links TRBV6-1 to TRBJ1-2, with 10 bases identical to TRBD1. V was clipped by 1 base and J by 8 bases; unmatched bases: 7. The CDR3 spans 15 residues. CDR1 MNHNS and CDR2 SASEGT come from the germline V gene. The CDR3 protein is CASSEDGQGVWGYTF. The CDR3 nucleotides are TGTGCCAGCAGTGAAGACGGACAGGGGGTATGGGGCTACACCTTC.

This chain joins TRBV6-2 or TRBV6-3 and TRBJ2-2; 9 bases agree with TRBD2. The CDR3 loop spans 14 amino acids. Trimming removed 10 bases from V and 0 bases from J; junction bases left unmatched: 3. CDR1 and CDR2 from the germline V gene are MNHEY and SVGEGT. This CDR3 reads CAISSGTNTGELFF. CDR3 bases: TGTGCCATCTCTAGCGGGACGAACACCGGGGAGCTGTTTTTT.

This clone is labeled as large. The V and J genes are TRBV6-2 or TRBV6-3 and TRBJ1-2; a weak D match, TRBD1 (5 bases). The CDR3 covers 15 residues. V was cut by 0 bases and J by 0 bases, with 8 bases left in between. Per the germline V gene, CDR1 is MNHEY and CDR2 is SVGEGT. CDR3 bases: TGTGCCAGCAGTTACTCGGGACGGACTAACTATGGCTACACCTTC. This codes for CASSYSGRTNYGYTF.

This clone was seen more than once but under ten times. This chain uses TRBV11-2 with TRBJ2-6; D is possibly TRBD2 (7 bases). Trimming cost V 2 bases and J 0 bases, with 17 bases left between them. Germline CDR1 is SGHAT and CDR2 is FQNNGV. CDR3 size: 19 residues. This CDR3 reads CASSLWGGPQSSGANVLTF. The CDR3 DNA follows: TGTGCCAGCAGCTTATGGGGGGGGCCTCAGAGCTCTGGGGCCAACGTCCTGACTTTC.

Only a few counts were recorded for this clone. The chain is built from TRBV6-1 and TRBJ1-1; the D gene is possibly TRBD1 (6 bases). This CDR3 comprises 13 residues. Trimming removed 3 bases at V and 7 bases at J, with 12 bases between. Germline V gene data show CDR1 as MNHNS and CDR2 as SASEGT. CDR3 sequence: CASSDSGGREAFF. For the CDR3, the DNA is TGTGCCAGCAGTGACTCTGGGGGCCGTGAAGCTTTCTTT.

V and J are TRBV18 and TRBJ2-3, with a tentative D call TRBD2 (5 bases). The CDR3 extends over 14 amino acids. Trimming cost V 5 bases and J 3 bases, with 12 bases left between them. Germline V gives CDR1 KGHSH, CDR2 LQKENI. DNA of the CDR3: TGTGCCAGCTCATCCCTCCGCGGGACAGATACGCAGTATTTT. Its protein is CASSSLRGTDTQYF.

This clone came up a few times. The junction differs from germline at one of its ends, possibly a read error. This chain connects TRBV6-1 to TRBJ2-7; no firm D call. This CDR3 has 16 residues. CDR1 is MNHNS and CDR2 is SASEGT in the germline V gene. The CDR3 nucleotides read TGTGCCATCAGTGAGTCGGGTTGGCAGGCCTCCTACGAGCAGTACTTC. Encoded protein: CAISESGWQASYEQYF.

The V gene is TRBV11-2, the J gene TRBJ1-2; D is uncertain. The ends were cut back, 5 bases at V and 5 bases at J, with 12 bases in the middle. CDR3 length: 13 residues. Germline values: CDR1 SGHAT, CDR2 FQNNGV. CDR3 in amino acids: CASSPGWPYGYTF. In DNA form, the CDR3 reads TGTGCCAGCAGCCCAGGATGGCCATATGGCTACACCTTC.

A word on this clone: The junction and the germline gene differ at one end; a read error may be behind it. CDR3 sequence reads: CSARVHFRETHYF. The CDR3 DNA reads as TGCAGTGCTAGAGTCCATTTCCGGGAGACCCATTACTTC. The V call is TRBV20-1, the J call TRBJ2-5, with D possibly TRBD2 on 6 matching bases. Per germline, CDR1 DFQATT and CDR2 SNEGSKA (reference sequence). This CDR3 region has 13 residues.

This clone was seen more than once but under ten times. The chain carries TRBV25-1 and TRBJ1-1; tentative D call: TRBD1 (6 bases). Trimming took off 5 bases at V and 1 base at J, with 8 bases between the two ends. There are 13 residues in the CDR3. CDR1 MGHDK and CDR2 SYGVNS come from the germline V gene. In nucleotides, the CDR3 is TGTGCCAGCAGTAAACAGGGGAACACTGAAGCTTTCTTT. It is translated as CASSKQGNTEAFF.

This clone was picked up a small number of times. The chain is built from TRBV6-5 and TRBJ1-2, with 10 bases that match TRBD1. CDR3 length: 14 amino acids. After removal of 8 bases from V and 8 bases from J, the junction contained 11 bases not matched to a gene. Per germline, CDR1 MNHEY and CDR2 SVGAGI. CDR3 region: CASVDRGRSGGYTF. The CDR3 DNA is TGTGCCAGCGTTGACAGGGGGCGTTCGGGAGGCTACACCTTC.

This clone was counted once. V and J are TRBV20-1 and TRBJ2-6, with D possibly TRBD2 on 7 matching bases. V lost 6 bases and J 1 base, leaving 19 bases between the germline ends. The CDR3 runs 17 residues. Germline values: CDR1 DFQATT, CDR2 SNEGSKA (reference sequence). The CDR3 DNA follows: TGCAGTGCGTTGGGGGGGGCCCCCCCGTCTGGGGCCAACGTCCTGACTTTC. It codes for CSALGGAPPSGANVLTF.

A remark on this clone: Other DNA sequences in this sample translate to the same CDR3. J is TRBJ2-1 and V is TRBV5-1; 10 bases line up with TRBD2. This CDR3 contains 14 residues. The germline V gene encodes CDR1 SGHRS and CDR2 YFSETQ. The junction had 3 bases not matched to a gene; V was cut back by 4 bases and J by 5 bases. For the CDR3, the DNA is TGCGCCAGCAGCCTCGGACTAGCGGACAATGAGCAGTTCTTC. Encoded protein: CASSLGLADNEQFF.

V gene TRBV6-1 combines with J gene TRBJ1-3; D perhaps matches TRBD1 (5 bases). The germline CDR1 and CDR2 sequences are MNHNS and SASEGT. V was cut by 1 base and J by 2 bases, with 9 bases left in between. The CDR3 loop spans 15 amino acids. As DNA, the CDR3 is TGTGCCAGCAGTGAAGGCCGAGGGGCTGGAAACACCATATATTTT. Amino acids: CASSEGRGAGNTIYF.